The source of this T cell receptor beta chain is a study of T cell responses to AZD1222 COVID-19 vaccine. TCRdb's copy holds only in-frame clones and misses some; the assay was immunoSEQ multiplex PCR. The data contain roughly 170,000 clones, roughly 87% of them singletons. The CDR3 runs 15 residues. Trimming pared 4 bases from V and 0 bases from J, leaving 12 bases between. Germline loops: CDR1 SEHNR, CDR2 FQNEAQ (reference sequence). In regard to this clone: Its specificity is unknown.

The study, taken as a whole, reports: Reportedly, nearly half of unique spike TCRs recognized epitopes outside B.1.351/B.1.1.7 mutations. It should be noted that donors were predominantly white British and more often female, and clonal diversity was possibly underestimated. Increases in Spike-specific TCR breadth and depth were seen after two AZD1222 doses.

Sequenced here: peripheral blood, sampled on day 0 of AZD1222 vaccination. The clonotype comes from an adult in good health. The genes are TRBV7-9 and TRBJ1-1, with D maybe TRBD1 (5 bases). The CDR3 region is CASSSSGKMNTEAFF. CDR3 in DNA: TGTGCCAGCAGCTCCTCAGGGAAAATGAACACTGAAGCTTTCTTT.